These 7 T cell receptor beta chains were sequenced from one sample in a study of blood T cell repertoires in COVID-19. Profiled with immunoSEQ multiplex PCR; TCRdb holds only in-frame clones, not every one. The sample comprises 100,000 to 120,000 clones, over 80% of which are singletons, and over 4% rests with the top ten. The sequenced sample consisted of peripheral blood. The receptors were sampled from a woman aged 45-65 years with acute or convalescent COVID-19.

The chain combines TRBV28 with TRBJ2-7, with 7 bases that match TRBD1. Germline lookup yields CDR1 MDHEN and CDR2 SYDVKM. Trimming removed 5 bases from V and 2 bases from J; junction bases left unmatched: 3. This CDR3 comprises 13 residues. The CDR3 DNA is TGTGCCAGCAGTCCAGGGGGACCCTACGAGCAGTACTTC. Translating it yields CASSPGGPYEQYF.

The gene calls are TRBV2 and TRBJ1-4, with 10 bases aligning to TRBD1. Trimming removed 8 bases from V and 4 bases from J; junction bases left unmatched: 4. CDR3 size: 14 residues. Germline values: CDR1 SNHLY, CDR2 FYNNEI. The CDR3 region is CASRGTGDNEKLFF. CDR3 DNA sequence: TGTGCCAGCCGCGGGACAGGGGATAATGAAAAACTGTTTTTT. The whole variable domain, remainder taken from reference TRBV2 and TRBJ1-4, is EPEVTQTPSHQVTQMGQEVILRCVPISNHLYFYWYRQILGQKVEFLVSFYNNEISEKSEIFDDQFSVERPDGSNFTLKIRSTKLEDSAMYFCASRGTGDNEKLFFGSGTQLSVL.

V gene TRBV18 combines with J gene TRBJ1-2; TRBD1 matches 9 bases. Germline CDR1 and CDR2: KGHSH and LQKENI. V was clipped by 4 bases and J by 6 bases; unmatched bases: 3. This CDR3 contains 13 residues. The CDR3 nucleotides are TGTGCCAGCTCACAAGACAGGGGGAATGGCTACACCTTC. It specifies CASSQDRGNGYTF. The full variable domain, in which reference TRBV18 and TRBJ1-2 provide the parts outside the CDR3, is NAGVMQNPRHLVRRRGQEARLRCSPMKGHSHVYWYRQLPEEGLKFMVYLQKENIIDESGMPKERFSAEFPKEGPSILRIQQVVRGDSAAYFCASSQDRGNGYTFGSGTRLTVV.

V is TRBV28 and J is TRBJ1-5, with a tentative D call TRBD1 (6 bases). The germline V gene encodes CDR1 MDHEN and CDR2 SYDVKM. V lost 6 bases and J 1 base, leaving 13 bases between the germline ends. The CDR3 has 15 residues. CDR3 protein: CASRTGQRSNQPQHF. Here the CDR3 DNA reads TGTGCCAGCAGAACTGGACAGAGGAGCAATCAGCCCCAGCATTTT.

This clone was detected a few times. The V call is TRBV9, the J call TRBJ2-1; possible D gene TRBD1, 6 bases. The CDR3 covers 14 residues. The V gene's germline CDR1 is SGDLS and CDR2 YYNGEE. Trimming left V 4 bases short and J 4 bases short, with 12 bases between. DNA of the CDR3: TGTGCCAGCAGCCCTCGGACAGCTTACAATGAGCAGTTCTTC. As protein: CASSPRTAYNEQFF.

This clone was observed a handful of times. V is TRBV24-1 and J is TRBJ2-2; D uncertain. The CDR3 loop spans 16 amino acids. Germline loops: CDR1 KGHDR, CDR2 SFDVKD. The V end lost 2 bases, the J end lost 2 bases, and 11 bases lay between the germline ends. In DNA, the CDR3 is TGTGCCACCAGTGATTATGTGACAAATAACACCGGGGAGCTGTTTTTT. As protein: CATSDYVTNNTGELFF.

The chain recombines TRBV10-3 with TRBJ1-1; D remains ambiguous. This CDR3 is 14 amino acids long. Germline V gene lookup returns CDR1 ENHRY and CDR2 SYGVKD. Trimming took 5 bases from V and 3 from J, leaving 13 bases between them. CDR3 sequence: CAISREKPDTEAFF. As DNA, the CDR3 is TGTGCCATCAGTAGAGAGAAACCGGACACTGAAGCTTTCTTT.